This T cell receptor (beta chain) stems from a study of neurological immune-mediated disorders (dated by TCRdb to between 2018 and 2021). Broadly, across the study: Peripheral blood TCR-beta repertoires from HTLV-I-associated myelopathy (HAM/TSP) patients, multiple sclerosis patients and healthy controls were compared by UMI-based sequencing. Alongside PBMC samples, the set of some 98 TCR-beta libraries contained longitudinal samples, technical triplicates, and paired CD4+ and CD8+ T-cell subsets that had been sorted. Of the 68 subjects in the cohort, around 14 were HAM/TSP patients, about 35 were multiple sclerosis patients, and about 20 were healthy controls.

Results the study describes overall, beyond this receptor: TCR clonal expansion was greatest in HAM/TSP patients and smallest in MS patients, who ranked below even healthy controls. No identical CDR3 amino acid sequences were found to be shared among expanded clones across subjects, suggesting that TCR-beta repertoires were private in all groups.

From V the trimming removes 4 bases and from J it removes 3 bases, while the gene matches leave 7 bases of the junction unaccounted for. The CDR3 runs 17 amino acids, cysteine and phenylalanine included. This entry keeps only the CDR3 DNA: 51 bases, framed from base 1. CDR1 and CDR2 are drawn from the germline V gene: SGHRS, YFSETQ. This clonotype was seen ten or more times. Its antigen target is currently unknown. Qualities for individual bases were not recorded, and no much larger clone is one base off. The healthy controls were volunteers from blood banks in Maryland, USA. For unsorted PBMC libraries, 2 million PBMCs were used after storage in RNAlater at -80 degrees C until RNA extraction. Peripheral blood underwent Ficoll-Hypaque density gradient centrifugation to isolate PBMCs, which were then cryopreserved in liquid nitrogen. cDNA was synthesized by template-switch 5'RACE using a primer with a 10-nucleotide random unique molecular identifier that tagged each TCR transcript. Every sequencing run covered 15-18 subjects and yielded more than 170 million TCR-beta sequences. The RNeasy kit was used to extract total RNA. Using the KAPA Real-time Library Amplification kit, TCR-beta VDJ regions were amplified with primers for the TCR constant region and the 5'RACE anchor. Sample indexes and Illumina adaptors were added in a first PCR, and a second PCR then increased library yield. After Ampure bead purification, the TCR product of roughly 650 bp was size-selected on a 2% E-gel SizeSelection system. Before pooling, library quality was checked on a Bioanalyzer, concentration was measured with Qubit, and libraries were quantified with the Kapa Library Quantification kit. Libraries were sequenced paired-end 2 x 150 bp on an Illumina HiSeq 2500. To increase sequence diversity, roughly 24-32% phiX was spiked into each library pool. Regarding the original processing steps: The quality-filtered reads were processed with the UMI-based MiGEC pipeline, whose error correction step removed more than 85% of the raw TCR sequences. IMGT germline references were used for alignment of VDJ genes, and clonotypes were defined by a unique CDR3 amino acid sequence together with V-J genes. Clonal expansion, Shannon diversity and CDR3 relatedness (CalcPairwiseDistances, ClusterSamples) were evaluated with VDJtools, and phylogenetic trees were built with CLCbio workbench. A clone was classed as expanded if it had 8 or more unique UMIs, a cutoff based on coefficient-of-variation modelling across technical triplicates. TCRdb trimmed the raw reads at Q25, called clones with MiXCR and kept productive beta chains. Entries are consolidated by CDR3 protein sequence, retaining the most common genes and DNA. The V and J calls and clone size come from TCRdb's table, not from the authors' own analysis. Counted in this sample were roughly 30,000 distinct CDR3 sequences; about 12% of them appeared once. In total, the top ten clones hold about 5.3% of the sample.

The clonotype originates from a woman aged 55-70 years in good health. What was sequenced was PBMCs. This sequence uses TRBV5-1 and TRBJ2-5; TRBD2 lines up with 15 middle nucleotides. The sequenced DNA is TGCGCCAGCAGCCCCGGGACTAGCGGGGGGCCTGAAGAGACCCAGTACTTC. This encodes CASSPGTSGGPEETQYF.